One and the same sample provided the 7 T cell receptor beta chains below, sequenced in a study of early T cells in non-severe SARS-CoV-2 infection. MiXCR, run by TCRdb on the 5' RACE reads, gives a single entry per CDR3 protein. The sample gives about 92,000 distinct CDR3 sequences, approximately 15% of which show up once; roughly 6% is in the top ten. Sequencing was done on a sample of whole blood. Receptors were obtained from an adult who was a healthcare worker with PCR-confirmed SARS-CoV-2 infection or an uninfected control (not recorded which).

The chain couples TRBV11-2 to TRBJ2-1, with TRBD1 matching 9 bases. V lost 1 base and J lost 2; bases outside the gene matches: 9. Looked up from germline, CDR1 is SGHAT and CDR2 is FQNNGV. The CDR3 is made up of 18 amino acids. CDR3 loop: CASSLVAPRDRAYNEQFF. DNA of the CDR3: TGTGCCAGCAGCTTAGTGGCACCCCGGGACAGGGCCTACAATGAGCAGTTCTTC.

This clonotype showed up just a few times. The chain is built from TRBV6-6 and TRBJ1-3, with 7 positions matching TRBD1. Germline CDR1 MNHNY, CDR2 SVGAGI (reference sequence). The length of the CDR3 is 14 residues. Trimming at V came to 4 bases and at J to 3 bases, leaving 3 bases not matched to a gene. CDR3 nucleotides: TGTGCCAGCAGTTCGGGGACAGTTGGAAACACCATATATTTT. Translating gives CASSSGTVGNTIYF.

Comments on this clonotype: At one of its ends the junction is not consistent with the germline gene, which may arise from a read error. This sequence joins TRBV6-6 and TRBJ2-3, with D perhaps being TRBD1 or TRBD2 (5 bases each). The CDR3 is made up of 16 amino acids. CDR1 and CDR2 (germline): MNHNY, SVGAGI (reference sequence). CDR3 coding DNA: TGTGCCAGCAGTTACCGCGAGTTTCGGGGCACAGATGCGCAGTATTTT. Protein: CASSYREFRGTDAQYF.

This clonotype was recorded a few times. The V gene is TRBV6-2 or TRBV6-3, the J gene TRBJ1-2; D not resolved. This CDR3 contains 14 residues. The V gene lost 4 bases and the J gene lost 2 bases, with 11 bases spanning the gap. Germline-derived CDR1 and CDR2 are MNHEY and SVGEGT. In DNA, the CDR3 is TGTGCCAGCAGTTGGCCGGCCCAGAACTATGGCTACACCTTC. Encoded protein: CASSWPAQNYGYTF.

The rearrangement joins TRBV6-6 to TRBJ1-5, with 7 nucleotides matching TRBD1. Germline V gene sequence: CDR1 MNHNY, CDR2 SVGAGI (reference sequence). V shed 2 bases and J 6 bases; nucleotides not matched to a gene: 16. CDR3 length: 18 residues. The CDR3 DNA follows: TGTGCCAGCAGTTACCACCCAACAGCAGGGGGTTTTGGTCAGCCCCAGCATTTT. Translating it yields CASSYHPTAGGFGQPQHF.

V is TRBV5-6 and J is TRBJ2-2; D unresolved. V dropped 3 bases and J dropped 0 bases, with 12 bases sitting between them. Looked up from germline, CDR1 is SGHDT and CDR2 is YYEEEE. There are 16 residues in the CDR3. The CDR3 sequence: CASSWTLGPNTGELFF. The DNA of the CDR3 is TGTGCCAGCAGCTGGACCCTGGGCCCGAACACCGGGGAGCTGTTTTTT.

The J gene is TRBJ2-7, the V gene TRBV5-6; D is undetermined. V was trimmed by 4 bases and J by 6 bases, leaving 8 bases between them. This CDR3 region has 11 residues. CDR1 and CDR2 from the germline V gene are SGHDT and YYEEEE. CDR3 nucleotides: TGTGCCAGCAGCCACGGGCCCGAGCAGTACTTC. Residues: CASSHGPEQYF.